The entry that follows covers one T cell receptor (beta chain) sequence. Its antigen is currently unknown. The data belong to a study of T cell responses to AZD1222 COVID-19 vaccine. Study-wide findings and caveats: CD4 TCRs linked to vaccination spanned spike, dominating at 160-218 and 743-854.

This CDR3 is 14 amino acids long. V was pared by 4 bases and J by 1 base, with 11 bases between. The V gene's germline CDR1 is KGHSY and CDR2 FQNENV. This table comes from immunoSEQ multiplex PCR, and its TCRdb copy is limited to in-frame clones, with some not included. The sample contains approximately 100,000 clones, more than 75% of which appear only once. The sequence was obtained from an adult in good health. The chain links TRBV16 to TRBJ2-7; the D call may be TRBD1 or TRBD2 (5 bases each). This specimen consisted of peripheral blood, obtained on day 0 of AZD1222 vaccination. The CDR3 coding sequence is TGTGCCAGCAGCCCCCTGAGGGGATCCTACGAGCAGTACTTC. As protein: CASSPLRGSYEQYF.